These T cell receptor beta chains were read from a single sample in a study of T cell responses to AZD1222 COVID-19 vaccine. Using immunoSEQ multiplex PCR, the repertoire was profiled, and TCRdb retains in-frame clones only, with some absent. The repertoire holds roughly 120,000 clones, with around 86% as singletons. The specimen was peripheral blood, collected on day 0 of AZD1222 vaccination. The receptor source for this set is an adult in good health. CDR3s include the opening cysteine and the closing phenylalanine or tryptophan. Fields, in order: J gene, V gene, CDR3 length, clone size, D gene, CDR3 protein, CDR3 DNA. The D gene is left open where the match is weak. Clone size, where shown, is once, few, many, or a class for clones that have expanded.

j_gene: TRBJ1-1; v_gene: TRBV2; len: 14; abundance: -; d_gene: -; CDR3aa: CASTRGGVGTEAFF; CDR3nt: TGTGCCAGCACCCGGGGGGGGGTAGGGACTGAAGCTTTCTTT
j_gene: TRBJ1-5; v_gene: TRBV7-8; len: 13; abundance: few; d_gene: -; CDR3aa: CASRAGLNQPQHF; CDR3nt: TGTGCCAGCAGGGCAGGGTTAAATCAGCCCCAGCATTTT
j_gene: TRBJ1-1; v_gene: TRBV3-1/TRBV3-2; len: 13; abundance: -; d_gene: -; CDR3aa: CASSPPGSTEAFF; CDR3nt: TGTGCCAGCAGCCCCCCAGGGAGCACTGAAGCTTTCTTT
j_gene: TRBJ2-1; v_gene: TRBV6-5; len: 14; abundance: -; d_gene: -; CDR3aa: CASAQLGTNNEQFF; CDR3nt: TGTGCCAGCGCCCAATTGGGAACGAACAATGAGCAGTTCTTC
j_gene: TRBJ1-2; v_gene: TRBV6-4; len: 11; abundance: -; d_gene: -; CDR3aa: CASSDGNGYTF; CDR3nt: TGTGCCAGCAGTGACGGGAACGGCTACACCTTC
j_gene: TRBJ2-7; v_gene: TRBV28; len: 13; abundance: -; d_gene: -; CDR3aa: CASRADGSYEQYF; CDR3nt: TGTGCCAGCAGGGCGGACGGGAGCTACGAGCAGTACTTC
j_gene: TRBJ2-7; v_gene: TRBV10-2; len: 14; abundance: -; d_gene: TRBD2; CDR3aa: CASRGLAGIYEQYF; CDR3nt: TGCGCCAGCAGGGGACTAGCGGGGATATACGAGCAGTACTTC
j_gene: TRBJ2-4; v_gene: TRBV6-5; len: 15; abundance: -; d_gene: -; CDR3aa: CASSNQGLAKNIQYF; CDR3nt: TGTGCCAGCTCAAACCAGGGACTCGCCAAAAACATTCAGTACTTC
j_gene: TRBJ2-1; v_gene: TRBV27; len: 14; abundance: -; d_gene: -; CDR3aa: CASSLSRGPLEQFF; CDR3nt: TGTGCCAGCAGTTTGTCACGGGGGCCCCTGGAGCAGTTCTTC
j_gene: TRBJ1-5; v_gene: TRBV7-2; len: 15; abundance: -; d_gene: -; CDR3aa: CASSLIRGSNQPQHF; CDR3nt: TGTGCCAGCAGCTTAATCCGGGGGAGCAATCAGCCCCAGCATTTT
j_gene: TRBJ1-2; v_gene: TRBV2; len: 12; abundance: -; d_gene: -; CDR3aa: CASTDVWARYTF; CDR3nt: TGTGCCAGCACAGACGTGTGGGCGAGATACACCTTC
j_gene: TRBJ1-4; v_gene: TRBV9; len: 13; abundance: -; d_gene: -; CDR3aa: CASSVAPGEKLFF; CDR3nt: TGTGCCAGCAGCGTAGCCCCCGGTGAAAAACTGTTTTTT
j_gene: TRBJ2-2; v_gene: TRBV19; len: 17; abundance: -; d_gene: -; CDR3aa: CASSIPTGITNTGELFF; CDR3nt: TGTGCCAGTAGTATCCCCACCGGTATAACGAACACCGGGGAGCTGTTTTTT
j_gene: TRBJ1-4; v_gene: TRBV10-3; len: 17; abundance: -; d_gene: -; CDR3aa: CAISDGQGTLGGEKLFF; CDR3nt: TGTGCCATCAGTGACGGGCAGGGGACCCTCGGAGGTGAAAAACTGTTTTTT
j_gene: TRBJ1-2; v_gene: TRBV29-1; len: 13; abundance: few; d_gene: -; CDR3aa: CSVVPPGSYGYTF; CDR3nt: TGCAGCGTTGTTCCGCCAGGGAGCTATGGCTACACCTTC
j_gene: TRBJ1-6; v_gene: TRBV24-1; len: 19; abundance: -; d_gene: -; CDR3aa: CATSDSRQGGHSGNSPLHF; CDR3nt: TGTGCCACCAGTGATTCCCGGCAGGGAGGCCACTCGGGGAATTCACCCCTCCACTTT